This is a list of T cell receptor beta chains from one sample in a study of TIL therapy for anti-PD-1-resistant metastatic lung cancer. The protocol was immunoSEQ multiplex PCR, while the TCRdb copy is restricted to in-frame clones and leaves out a portion. The sample holds tens of thousands of clones, less than 80% seen once. This material consisted of blood, taken at baseline. The receptors shown here come from a woman aged 30 to 85 with non-small cell lung cancer. CDR3s include the opening cysteine and the closing phenylalanine or tryptophan. The order of the fields is D gene, V gene, clone size, J gene, CDR3 DNA, CDR3 protein. D genes are given only for firm matches. Size is stated for part of the rows, as once, few or many counts, or as a class when the clone is expanded.

-	TRBV11-3	-	TRBJ1-3	TGTGCCAGCAGCTTAAACCGGGACAATGGAAACACCATATATTTT	CASSLNRDNGNTIYF
-	TRBV7-2	-	TRBJ2-2	TGTGCCAGCAGCTTAATCGGGGGGCGGACCGGGGAGCTGTTTTTT	CASSLIGGRTGELFF
-	TRBV9	-	TRBJ2-3	TGTGCCAGCAGCGTAGCGGGGGTTACTAGCACAGATACGCAGTATTTT	CASSVAGVTSTDTQYF
-	TRBV7-8	few	TRBJ2-2	TGTGCCAGCAGCTTAGTGAGAGCCGGGGAGCTGTTTTTT	CASSLVRAGELFF
-	TRBV10-1	-	TRBJ2-2	TGCGCCAGCAAATCAGGATCGAACACCGGGGAGCTGTTTTTT	CASKSGSNTGELFF
-	TRBV6-1	-	TRBJ1-3	TGTGCCAGCAGTGAAGCGCTCAGCTCTGGAAACACCATATATTTT	CASSEALSSGNTIYF
-	TRBV7-2	-	TRBJ1-2	TGTGCCAGCAGCCCATACAAGGTTCCTGGCTACACCTTC	CASSPYKVPGYTF
-	TRBV15	-	TRBJ1-2	TGTGCCACCAGTCCGGCCGGGACCTCTAACTATGGCTACACCTTC	CATSPAGTSNYGYTF
TRBD2	TRBV14	few	TRBJ2-5	TGTGCCAGCAGCCCAGGGACTAGCGGGAGATCCGAGACCCAGTACTTC	CASSPGTSGRSETQYF
-	TRBV29-1	-	TRBJ1-1	TGCAGCGCATCTTGGCGAGGGGACACTGAAGCTTTCTTT	CSASWRGDTEAFF
-	TRBV29-1	-	TRBJ1-1	TGCAGCGTCACGTCTGGATTGAACACTGAAGCTTTCTTT	CSVTSGLNTEAFF
-	TRBV30	-	TRBJ2-7	TGTGCCTGGAACCCTTTCGGGTTTACCTACGAGCAGTACTTC	CAWNPFGFTYEQYF
TRBD2	TRBV6-5	-	TRBJ2-1	TGTGCCAGCAGTGGGGCTAGCGGGAAGGGTGAGCAGTTCTTC	CASSGASGKGEQFF
TRBD2	TRBV2	-	TRBJ2-4	TGTGCCAGCAGCAAGGGACTAGCGGGCGAAAAAAACATTCAGTACTTC	CASSKGLAGEKNIQYF
-	TRBV2	few	TRBJ1-5	TGTGCCAGCGGACTAGATGGGCAGCCCCAGCATTTT	CASGLDGQPQHF
TRBD2	TRBV4-1	-	TRBJ2-3	TGCGCCAGCAGCCAAGATCCGAGCGGGGTTTGGACAGATACGCAGTATTTT	CASSQDPSGVWTDTQYF
TRBD2	TRBV9	-	TRBJ2-5	TGTGCCAGCAGCGTAGCGGCTAGCGGGGACGCTCAAGAGACCCAGTACTTC	CASSVAASGDAQETQYF
TRBD1	TRBV28	-	TRBJ2-5	TGTGCCAGCAGTTTAGGGACAGGGAACCAAGAGACCCAGTACTTC	CASSLGTGNQETQYF
TRBD2	TRBV6-1	-	TRBJ2-2	TGTGCCAGCAGTCAAGAACTAGCGGACACCGGGGAGCTGTTTTTT	CASSQELADTGELFF
TRBD2	TRBV5-4	-	TRBJ2-2	TGTGCCAGCAGCTTCCCGGGACTAGGGACCGGGGAGCTGTTTTTT	CASSFPGLGTGELFF
-	TRBV18	-	TRBJ1-5	TGTGCCAGCTCACCACCGGGGGGGGCTGATCAGCCCCAGCATTTT	CASSPPGGADQPQHF
-	TRBV5-5	once	TRBJ2-2	TGTGCCAGCAGCCGGCGGGACTTGAACACCGGGGAGCTGTTTTTT	CASSRRDLNTGELFF
-	TRBV19	few	TRBJ2-5	TGTGCCAGTAGTTTGGCTAGCGCCCAAGAGACCCAGTACTTC	CASSLASAQETQYF
-	TRBV7-2	few	TRBJ2-3	TGTGCCAGCAGCTTTGGTTTTGGGACAACCCGCCTAGATACGCAGTATTTT	CASSFGFGTTRLDTQYF
TRBD1	TRBV6-1	-	TRBJ2-3	TGTGCCAGCAGTTCGGGACAGGGGTTAGCAGATACGCAGTATTTT	CASSSGQGLADTQYF
-	TRBV27	-	TRBJ2-7	TGTGCCAGCAGTCCGGGTCCGTACTACCAGGGCTCCTACGAGCAGTACTTC	CASSPGPYYQGSYEQYF
TRBD1	TRBV4-2	many	TRBJ1-2	TGTGCCAGCAGCCTCGGGACAGGGGTGATAGAAGGCTACACCTTC	CASSLGTGVIEGYTF